The T cell receptor beta chain described here comes from a study of neurological immune-mediated disorders. This clonotype was recorded at least ten times. MiXCR, applied by TCRdb to the 5' RACE reads, yields one record per CDR3 protein. The profile shows roughly 52,000 distinct CDR3 sequences, 3% to 4% of them singletons. The CDR3 runs to 13 residues. Between the trimmed V and J ends, which lost 2 bases and 10 bases, there was a span of 14 bases. CDR1 DFQATT and CDR2 SNEGSKA come from the germline V gene (reference sequence). Sequenced material: PBMCs. This chain links TRBV20-1 with TRBJ2-2, with D tentatively TRBD1 (6 bases). The sequence derives from a man between 60 and 75 years old with multiple sclerosis. This chain's CDR3 is CSARKTWTEELFF. In DNA form, the CDR3 reads TGCAGTGCTAGAAAAACATGGACAGAGGAGCTGTTTTTT.